These T cell receptor beta chains were read from a single sample in a study of T-cell memory formation after mild COVID-19. MiXCR, run by TCRdb on the 5' RACE reads, gives a single entry per CDR3 protein. Of 250,000 to 300,000 distinct CDR3 sequences in the sample, about 17% are singletons; the top ten hold roughly 20%. The specimen was PBMCs or a T cell subset sorted from them (not recorded which). Receptors originate from a man younger than 30 who had mild COVID-19 (a few samples of this study predate the infection). Cell type and time point are not known. Both conserved end residues are part of each CDR3. A D gene is named only where the DNA matches it firmly. Clone size is given for some rows only: seen once, a few or many times, or a class if the clone is expanded.

.,TRBV7-2,.,TRBJ2-3,TGTGCCAGCAGCTTCTATGAGGGGACTAGCACAGATACGCAGTATTTT,CASSFYEGTSTDTQYF
.,TRBV18,.,TRBJ2-7,TGTGCCAGCTCACCGGGACTCCAGACCTACGAGCAGTACTTC,CASSPGLQTYEQYF
many,TRBV3-1,.,TRBJ2-7,TGTGCCAGCAGCCTCAGGGACGAGCAGTACTTC,CASSLRDEQYF
.,TRBV12-3/TRBV12-4,.,TRBJ1-1,TGTGCCAGCAGTCCCGGGGGACTCAGGGACGCTTTCTTT,CASSPGGLRDAFF
many,TRBV7-8,.,TRBJ1-4,TGTGCCAGCAGCTTACCGGGGGCAGGGGAACTGTTTTTT,CASSLPGAGELFF
.,TRBV20-1,TRBD1,TRBJ2-5,TGCAGTGCTGGACAGGGTGGACAGCACTCGGCCCAAGAGACCCAGTACTTC,CSAGQGGQHSAQETQYF
.,TRBV6-5,.,TRBJ2-3,TGTGCCAGCAGTTACTCTGGTTACACAGATACGCAGTATTTT,CASSYSGYTDTQYF
few,TRBV10-3,.,TRBJ1-4,TGTGCCACCTACGGGCCCCCATATGAAAAACTGTTTTTT,CATYGPPYEKLFF
.,TRBV5-1,TRBD1,TRBJ1-1,TGCGCCAGCAGCTTGGAGGGACAGTGGACAGATGAAGCTTTCTTT,CASSLEGQWTDEAFF
.,TRBV7-6,TRBD2,TRBJ2-1,TGTGCCAGCAGCGCGCCAGGGACTACGAATGAGCAGTTCTTC,CASSAPGTTNEQFF
few,TRBV6-1,.,TRBJ1-1,TGTGCCAGCAGACGGGACAACCAGAACACTGAAGCTTTCTTT,CASRRDNQNTEAFF
.,TRBV6-5,.,TRBJ2-7,TGTGCCAGCAAAAGGGGGGGATCCTACGAGCAGTACTTC,CASKRGGSYEQYF
.,TRBV20-1,TRBD1,TRBJ2-7,TGCAGTGCTACCCCGGGACAGGCCCCCCGTTACGAGCAGTACTTC,CSATPGQAPRYEQYF
.,TRBV11-2,.,TRBJ2-3,TGTGCCCGCAGCTTAAGTCACACAGATACGCAGTATTTT,CARSLSHTDTQYF
few,TRBV27,.,TRBJ2-1,TGTGCCAGCACCTCTGGGGGAGGGCCGGCGGGGGCGCAGTTCTTC,CASTSGGGPAGAQFF
few,TRBV20-1,.,TRBJ2-7,TGCAGTGCTAGAGTACAGGGCTACGAGCAGTACTTC,CSARVQGYEQYF
.,TRBV6-5,.,TRBJ1-1,TGTGCCAGCAGTTACTCCCTCGGAACTGAAGCTTTCTTT,CASSYSLGTEAFF
few,TRBV7-2,.,TRBJ2-1,TGTGCCAGCAGCTTAGGCCTAGGGGGCAATGAGCAGTTCTTC,CASSLGLGGNEQFF
.,TRBV20-1,.,TRBJ2-7,TGCAGTGCTAGGACCTACACCCGTTTCGAGCAGTACTTC,CSARTYTRFEQYF
.,TRBV12-3/TRBV12-4,.,TRBJ2-1,TGTGCCAGCATTCCTAGCAGACGCTCCTACAATGAGCAGTTCTTC,CASIPSRRSYNEQFF
few,TRBV18,.,TRBJ2-4,TGTGCCAGCTCACCATATTCGGACATTCAGTACTTC,CASSPYSDIQYF
few,TRBV12-3/TRBV12-4,TRBD1,TRBJ1-2,TGTGCCAGCAGCCGGACAGGGGAGCAATACGGCTACACCTTC,CASSRTGEQYGYTF
many,TRBV2,.,TRBJ2-5,TGTGCCAGCAGTGTCTTGGGTGGGGAGACCCAGTACTTC,CASSVLGGETQYF
few,TRBV4-2,.,TRBJ2-6,TGTGCCAGCAGCCAAGAGGATACCGGGGCCAACGTCCTGACTTTC,CASSQEDTGANVLTF
many,TRBV29-1,.,TRBJ2-5,TGCAGCGTTGAAGATCCGAGGGTGGACTTC,CSVEDPRVDF
many,TRBV6-5,.,TRBJ1-1,TGTGCCAGCAGTTACTCGTATTCGGGGATCGGTGGCACTGAAGCTTTCTTT,CASSYSYSGIGGTEAFF
few,TRBV12-3/TRBV12-4,.,TRBJ2-1,TGTGCCAGCAAGCCTCGACAGGCCTTCCTGCTTATCAATGAGCAGTTCTTC,CASKPRQAFLLINEQFF
few,TRBV7-2,.,TRBJ1-1,TGTGCCAGCAGCCGAGTGGGGATGGGCACTGAAGCTTTCTTT,CASSRVGMGTEAFF
.,TRBV14,TRBD1,TRBJ2-1,TGTGCCAGCAGCCGAAACAGGGGCTACAATGAGCAGTTCTTC,CASSRNRGYNEQFF
.,TRBV7-2,.,TRBJ2-2,TGTGCCAGCAGCTTCCCACCACCGACCGGGGAGCTGTTTTTT,CASSFPPPTGELFF
few,TRBV29-1,TRBD1,TRBJ1-2,TGCAGCGTTGAAGTTGGCAGGGGGTATGGCTACACCTTC,CSVEVGRGYGYTF
.,TRBV20-1,TRBD2,TRBJ2-3,TGCAGTGCTAGGGGGACTAGCGGGGGCAGGACAGATACGCAGTATTTT,CSARGTSGGRTDTQYF
few,TRBV7-3,TRBD2,TRBJ2-5,TGTGCCAGCAGCCCCCAGGCGGGGGAAGAGACCCAGTACTTC,CASSPQAGEETQYF
few,TRBV2,.,TRBJ2-1,TGTGCCAGCAGTGAAGAAAGAGAAGGGAGAGGGCAGTTCTTC,CASSEEREGRGQFF
.,TRBV2,.,TRBJ1-1,TGTGCCAGCTTCCAGGGGCCGTTTGGCGAAGCTTTCTTT,CASFQGPFGEAFF
many,TRBV29-1,.,TRBJ2-7,TGCAGCGTTGAGGACGGTTCCTACGAGCAGTACTTC,CSVEDGSYEQYF
few,TRBV12-3/TRBV12-4,TRBD1,TRBJ1-1,TGTGCCAGCACCTCCTACTCAGGGGGTCGGGTGAGCACTGAAGCTTTCTTT,CASTSYSGGRVSTEAFF
few,TRBV4-3,TRBD2,TRBJ2-3,TGCGCCAGCAGCCAAGTCGGGACTAGAGAGGATACGCAGTATTTT,CASSQVGTREDTQYF
.,TRBV12-5,.,TRBJ1-6,TGTGCTAGTGGTTTTCTCGTAACAGGGAGCAATTCACCCCTCCACTTT,CASGFLVTGSNSPLHF
many,TRBV20-1,.,TRBJ2-7,TGCAGTGCTAGGGGCGGCGGAGGAACCTACGAGCAGTACTTC,CSARGGGGTYEQYF
.,TRBV2,.,TRBJ1-2,TGTGCCAGCCGCCTCTCTCGGTCCAACTATGGCTACACCTTC,CASRLSRSNYGYTF
few,TRBV7-2,TRBD1,TRBJ1-2,TGTGCCAGCAGCTTCGACAGGGTGGGGGGCTACACCTTC,CASSFDRVGGYTF
few,TRBV12-3/TRBV12-4,.,TRBJ1-3,TGTGCCAGCACCGAGGGCCACTCTGGAAACACCATATATTTT,CASTEGHSGNTIYF
once,TRBV27,.,TRBJ2-7,TGTGCCACCGCTCCGGGACGTCGGTACGAGCAGTACTTC,CATAPGRRYEQYF
.,TRBV3-1,.,TRBJ1-6,TGTGCCAGCAGTCTCAGGGTGATATTGGGAAATTCACCCCTCCACTTT,CASSLRVILGNSPLHF
.,TRBV5-1,.,TRBJ1-2,TGCGCCAGCAGCTCGATTCAGACGACCTATGGCTACACCTTC,CASSSIQTTYGYTF
few,TRBV7-2,.,TRBJ1-1,TGTGCCAGCAGCGGGGGGCTGCGTACTGAAGCTTTCTTT,CASSGGLRTEAFF
few,TRBV20-1,.,TRBJ2-3,TGCAGTGCAGCTAGTGGGGGCACAGATACGCAGTATTTT,CSAASGGTDTQYF
.,TRBV7-6,TRBD1,TRBJ2-3,TGTGCCAGCAGCACCCGGGACAGGGGCAGCACAGATACGCAGTATTTT,CASSTRDRGSTDTQYF
many,TRBV9,.,TRBJ2-3,TGTGCCAGCAGCGTCAGAGGGCCTCGATCAGATACGCAGTATTTT,CASSVRGPRSDTQYF
many,TRBV7-2,TRBD2,TRBJ2-1,TGTGCCAGCAGGCTTGGTACTAGCGGGGGGGCCCACAATGAGCAGTTCTTC,CASRLGTSGGAHNEQFF
.,TRBV11-2,.,TRBJ2-2,TGTGCCAGCAGCTTATTGACCGCCGGGGCCGGGGAGCTGTTTTTT,CASSLLTAGAGELFF
.,TRBV12-3/TRBV12-4,.,TRBJ2-7,TGTGCCAGCAGCCTTCGGCCAACCTACGAGCAGTACTTC,CASSLRPTYEQYF